This T cell receptor beta chain was retrieved from a study of human T cells and chemical hapten exposure. The study, taken as a whole, reports: Compared to controls, expanded TCRs made significantly more large clusters of similar CDR3s.

In its sample, this clonotype was seen many times. What it binds is not known. Time point given: pre-sensitization, week 0. Treatment of the sample: therapeutic diphenylcyclopropenone sensitization with weekly scalp DPC. Using its own MiXCR run on the RACE reads, TCRdb lists one record per CDR3 protein. The table records around 300,000 distinct CDR3 sequences, about 7.7% of them present only once. Germline V CDR1 and CDR2: SEHNR, FQNEAQ (reference sequence). The CDR3 contains 20 residues. Trimming at V came to 5 bases and at J to 2 bases, leaving 13 bases not matched to a gene. The sample consisted of whole blood, taken in connection with sensitization to the hapten diphenylcyclopropenone (DPC). The origin of this receptor is a young man with alopecia areata. Some clones in this sample may be carry-over from other donors' samples. The chain joins TRBV7-9 to TRBJ2-6; TRBD2 matches at 12 bases. CDR3 bases: TGTGCCAGCAGCCAGCCGGGGGATGGGACTAGCGGGCCTGGGGCCAACGTCCTGACTTTC. Translating it yields CASSQPGDGTSGPGANVLTF.